This T cell receptor (beta chain) was profiled in a study of cytomegalovirus exposure and HLA in healthy donors. Study-wide results and limits: A few CMV-associated chains proved CMV antigen-specific in vitro. That first-cohort TCR clusters tended to co-occur in the 120 or so validation repertoires was found in a later analysis. Reports showed the classifier diagnosing cytomegalovirus status with high specificity and sensitivity.

This clone was observed a single time. Antigen unknown. TCRdb's table, derived via immunoSEQ multiplex PCR, lists solely in-frame clones and lacks some. The sample consists of roughly 60,000 clones, approximately 95% of them appearing once. Per the germline V gene, CDR1 is SEHNR and CDR2 is FQNEAQ (reference sequence). This CDR3 is 15 amino acids long. Trimming removed 3 bases from V and 3 bases from J; junction bases left unmatched: 5. The rearrangement links TRBV7-9 to TRBJ1-3, with 7 bases lining up with TRBD1. The sequencing sample was made of PBMCs. This clonotype was obtained from a woman aged 18-29 years in good health and CMV-seropositive. The CDR3 loop reads CASSFTQGIGNTIYF. CDR3 nucleotide sequence: TGTGCCAGCAGCTTTACACAGGGGATTGGAAACACCATATATTTT.